This T cell receptor (beta chain) was recovered during a study of T-cell reconstitution after alpha-beta-depleted transplantation in children. Unique molecular identifiers were used to barcode this TCRbeta library. TCRdb re-called the PCR reads with MiXCR, one entry per CDR3 protein. The sample shows about 610,000 distinct CDR3 sequences, over 9.5% of them seen only once. This CDR3 comprises 14 residues. V was shortened by 3 bases and J by 5 bases, with 11 bases between the two germline ends. This clonotype came up a few times. This specimen was PBMCs from the stem cell graft donor, taken from the stem cell graft. The clonotype originates from a human donor who donated a stem cell graft to a child with acute myeloid leukemia. The chain uses TRBV12-3 or TRBV12-4 and TRBJ1-5; D is ambiguous. The CDR3 nucleotides read TGTGCCAGCAGTTTTTGGAGCGACCATCAGCCCCAGCATTTT. It yields the protein CASSFWSDHQPQHF.